The 13 T cell receptor beta chains presented below share a single source sample, sequenced in a study of T cells after yellow fever vaccination (dated by TCRdb to the late 2010s). The sample's treatment or condition, from its label and the paper: live attenuated yellow fever vaccine strain. Libraries were constructed by 5' RACE. TCRdb records Illumina HiSeq 2500 as the sequencer. Clones were called with MiXCR by TCRdb after fastp trimmed the public reads at Q25, and only in-frame beta chains were retained. CDR3 protein duplicates are merged, each entry listing the most common genes and DNA. Recorded for this sample are some 110,000 distinct CDR3 sequences; around 7.2% of them occurred a single time. The biggest ten clones account for approximately 2.7% of the sample. The sequencing here drew on CD4+ T cells sorted from PBMCs, taken around 45 days after the first yellow fever vaccination. Receptor source: a man aged 18 to 35 who received the YFV17D yellow fever vaccine.

The sample holds many counts of this clonotype. This chain joins TRBV21-1 and TRBJ2-7. TRBV21-1 is recorded as a pseudogene. The CDR3 runs to 15 residues. This CDR3 reads CASPQRFFSGYEQYF. For the CDR3, the DNA is TGTGCCAGCCCCCAACGGTTTTTCTCCGGCTACGAGCAGTACTTC.

This clonotype was detected ten times or more. The rearrangement links TRBV12-3 or TRBV12-4 to TRBJ2-7, with D unclear. V dropped 1 base and J dropped 0 bases, with 7 bases sitting between them. This CDR3 has 14 amino acids. The CDR3 coding sequence is TGTGCCAGCAGTTTAGGGCTGTCCTCCTACGAGCAGTACGTC. This sequence encodes CASSLGLSSYEQYV.

Worth noting for this clonotype: This may be a read error, as it is one base from a much larger clone. This is likely a read error, given that the CDR3 carries no conserved phenylalanine or tryptophan at its end. The V and J genes are TRBV6-2 or TRBV6-3 and TRBJ2-5; D is ambiguous. CDR3 length equals 15 residues. CDR1 and CDR2 (germline): MNHEY, SVGEGT. Trimming stripped 6 bases from V and 1 base from J, with 15 bases between. DNA for the CDR3: TGTGCCAGCAGCTCACCCCATATGGGCCAAGAGACCCAGTACTAC. Amino acids: CASSSPHMGQETQYY.

This clonotype was picked up many times. The rearrangement uses TRBV12-3 or TRBV12-4 and TRBJ1-2; TRBD1 might be the D (5 bases). V lost 10 bases and J 3 bases, leaving 21 bases between the germline ends. The CDR3 is made up of 15 amino acids. CDR3 region: CATPFRDHGDYGYTF. The CDR3 DNA is TGTGCCACCCCTTTCAGGGACCACGGCGACTATGGCTACACCTTC.

This clonotype was detected many times. J is TRBJ2-3 and V is TRBV7-9; a weak D match, TRBD1 (7 bases). CDR1 and CDR2 from the germline V gene are SEHNR and FQNEAQ (reference sequence). The CDR3 runs 17 residues. The V end was cut by 5 bases, the J end by 0 bases, with 18 bases between. CDR3 in amino acids: CASSPKGGQRSTDTQYF. In DNA form, the CDR3 reads TGTGCCAGCAGCCCTAAGGGGGGACAGAGGAGCACAGATACGCAGTATTTT.

This clonotype was counted many times. The rearrangement uses TRBV5-6 and TRBJ2-7; no firm D call. Germline CDR1 is SGHDT and CDR2 is YYEEEE. The CDR3 is 14 amino acids. Trimming took off 1 base at V and 4 bases at J, with 12 bases between the two ends. The CDR3 DNA reads TGTGCCAGCAGCTTGTTTGGGGATCCGTACGAGCAGTACTTC. As protein: CASSLFGDPYEQYF.

This clonotype was seen many times. The CDR3: CASRREQEGGELFF. In DNA, the CDR3 is TGCGCCAGCCGCAGAGAGCAGGAGGGCGGGGAGCTGTTTTTT. The rearrangement joins TRBV5-1 to TRBJ2-2, with a weak D call TRBD2 (6 bases). CDR1 and CDR2 (germline): SGHRS, YFSETQ. Trimming removed 7 bases at V and 7 bases at J, with 17 bases between. This CDR3 has 14 amino acids.

This clonotype was seen ten or more times. The chain is built from TRBV6-1 and TRBJ1-6; D gene uncertain. The V end lost 6 bases, the J end lost 5 bases, and 8 bases lay between the germline ends. Per germline, CDR1 MNHNS and CDR2 SASEGT. The CDR3 is made up of 13 amino acids. CDR3 loop: CASRGPDNSPLHF. The CDR3 DNA is TGTGCCAGCAGGGGTCCCGATAATTCACCCCTCCACTTT.

This clonotype was observed at least ten times. V and J are TRBV4-3 and TRBJ1-1; no definite D call. The V end was cut by 4 bases, the J end by 1 base, with 16 bases between. The V gene's germline CDR1 is LGHNA and CDR2 YSLEER. The CDR3 is made up of 16 amino acids. CDR3 sequence (DNA): TGCGCCAGCAGCCTGAGCCCAGAGGGTCGGAACACTGAAGCTTTCTTT. Its protein product is CASSLSPEGRNTEAFF.

The table lists this clonotype with many counts. This chain links TRBV7-2 with TRBJ2-5; 7 bases fit TRBD1. Germline-derived CDR1 and CDR2 are SGHTA and FQGNSA. The CDR3 has 14 residues. Losses at the gene ends were 5 bases for V and 4 bases for J; bases not matched to a gene: 7. CDR3 DNA sequence: TGTGCCAGCAGCCGCGGACAGGTTGGAGAGACCCAGTACTTC. Residues: CASSRGQVGETQYF. Together with reference TRBV7-2 and TRBJ2-5, the CDR3 gives the full variable domain: GAGVSQSPSNKVTEKGKDVELRCDPISGHTALYWYRQSLGQGLEFLIYFQGNSAPDKSGLPSDRFSAERTGGSVSTLTIQRTQQEDSAVYLCASSRGQVGETQYFGPGTRLLVL.

At least ten counts were recorded for this clonotype. The rearrangement links TRBV7-2 to TRBJ2-2, with D perhaps matching TRBD2 (6 bases). This CDR3 comprises 14 residues. Trimming left V 2 bases short and J 7 bases short, with 11 bases between. Germline V lookup: CDR1 SGHTA, CDR2 FQGNSA. The CDR3 region has the DNA TGTGCCAGCAGCTTAACCGGGGGTGACGGGGAGCTGTTTTTT. Encoded protein: CASSLTGGDGELFF.

This clonotype has a count of ten or more. The genes are TRBV5-6 and TRBJ2-7; possibly TRBD1 for D (5 bases). The V end lost 1 base, the J end lost 6 bases, and 14 bases lay between the germline ends. The CDR3 spans 14 residues. CDR1 and CDR2 from the germline V gene are SGHDT and YYEEEE. For the CDR3, the DNA is TGTGCCAGCAGCTTGTTGGGCAGGGCCCTCGAGCAGTACTTC. Protein sequence: CASSLLGRALEQYF. Full variable domain (rest looked up from reference TRBV5-6 and TRBJ2-7): DAGVTQSPTHLIKTRGQQVTLRCSPKSGHDTVSWYQQALGQGPQFIFQYYEEEERQRGNFPDRFSGHQFPNYSSELNVNALLLGDSALYLCASSLLGRALEQYFGPGTRLTVT.

The sample holds many counts of this clonotype. The CDR3 here is CASSKQGPMNYEQYV. The CDR3 nucleotides are TGTGCCAGCAGCAAACAGGGGCCGATGAACTACGAGCAGTACGTC. The genes are TRBV7-6 and TRBJ2-7; 7 bases line up with TRBD1. CDR1 SGHVS and CDR2 FNYEAQ come from the germline V gene. The J segment lost 3 bases and the V segment lost 5 bases, leaving 10 bases of the junction unmatched. The CDR3 is 15 residues long.